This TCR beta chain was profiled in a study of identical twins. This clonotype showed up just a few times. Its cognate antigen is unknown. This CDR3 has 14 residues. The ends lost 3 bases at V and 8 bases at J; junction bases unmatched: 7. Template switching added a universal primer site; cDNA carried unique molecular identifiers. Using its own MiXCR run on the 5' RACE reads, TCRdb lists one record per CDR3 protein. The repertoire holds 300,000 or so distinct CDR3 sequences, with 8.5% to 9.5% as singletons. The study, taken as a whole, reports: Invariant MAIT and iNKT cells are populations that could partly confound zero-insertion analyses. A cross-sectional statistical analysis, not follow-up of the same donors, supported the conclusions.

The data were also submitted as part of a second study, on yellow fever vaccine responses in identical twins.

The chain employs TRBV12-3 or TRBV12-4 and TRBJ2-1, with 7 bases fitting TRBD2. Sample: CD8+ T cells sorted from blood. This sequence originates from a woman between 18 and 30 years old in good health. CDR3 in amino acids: CASSFGGSSDEQFF. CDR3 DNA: TGTGCCAGCAGTTTTGGCGGGAGTTCCGATGAGCAGTTCTTC.